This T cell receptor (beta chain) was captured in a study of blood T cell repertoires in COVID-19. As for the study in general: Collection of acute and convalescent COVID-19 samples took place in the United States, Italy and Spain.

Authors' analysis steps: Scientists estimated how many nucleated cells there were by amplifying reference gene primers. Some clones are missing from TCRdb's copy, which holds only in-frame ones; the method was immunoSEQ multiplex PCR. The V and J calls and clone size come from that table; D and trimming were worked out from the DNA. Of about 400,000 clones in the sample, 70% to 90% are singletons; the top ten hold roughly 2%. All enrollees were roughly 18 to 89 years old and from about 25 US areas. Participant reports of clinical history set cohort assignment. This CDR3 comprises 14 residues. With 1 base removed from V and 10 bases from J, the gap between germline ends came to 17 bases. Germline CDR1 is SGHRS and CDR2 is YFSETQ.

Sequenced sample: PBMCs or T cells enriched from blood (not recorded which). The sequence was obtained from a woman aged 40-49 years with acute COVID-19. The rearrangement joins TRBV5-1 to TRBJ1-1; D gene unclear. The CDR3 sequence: CASSLSTVADIAFF. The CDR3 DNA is TGCGCCAGCAGCTTGAGTACAGTGGCTGACATAGCTTTCTTT.